This TCR beta chain derives from a study of T cells in Graves' hyperthyroidism and ophthalmopathy. The sample holds a few counts of this clonotype. Its antigen remains unidentified. Whole-study results and caveats: A median 6.5 months before onset, the model predicted ophthalmopathy.

What was amplified from RNA transcripts were TCR beta CDR3 regions. HTBI primers drove first-round RT-PCR of the TCR CDR3. A single record per CDR3 protein comes from TCRdb applying MiXCR to the multiplex PCR reads. The repertoire holds around 490,000 distinct CDR3 sequences, 15% to 20% seen once, with over 45% in the top ten. In germline, CDR1 is LNHNV, CDR2 YYDKDF (reference sequence). Deletions cut 0 bases from V and 0 bases from J, with 8 bases between. The CDR3 sequence is 15 residues long. Exclusion criteria comprised uncontrolled infection, other autoimmune disease, pregnancy or lactation. In making diagnoses, clinical symptoms, serum thyroxine and TRAb, thyroid ultrasound and orbital computed tomography were all used.

The sequenced material came from blood. This receptor was taken from a man aged 35 to 55 with Graves' ophthalmopathy. The chain is built from TRBV15 and TRBJ1-1, with D hard to call. CDR3 residues: CATSRESALNTEAFF. CDR3 bases: TGTGCCACCAGCAGAGAATCAGCCTTGAACACTGAAGCTTTCTTT. The full variable domain, rest sourced from reference TRBV15 and TRBJ1-1, is DAMVIQNPRYQVTQFGKPVTLSCSQTLNHNVMYWYQQKSSQAPKLLFHYYDKDFNNEADTPDNFQSRRPNTSFCFLDIRSPGLGDTAMYLCATSRESALNTEAFFGQGTRLTVV.